This T cell receptor beta chain was recorded in a study of human T cells and chemical hapten exposure (dated by TCRdb to about 2021). About the study as a whole: For sensitization, 2% DPC in acetone was applied to an approximately 2 cm by approximately 2 cm area of upper inner arm skin. This study followed changes in the peripheral blood TCR repertoire in vivo during primary and secondary sensitization of alopecia patients to the hapten diphenylcyclopropenone (DPC). For TCR sequencing, blood came from about 28 alopecia patients at anywhere from one to four time points (pre-sensitization, 2, 6 and 24 weeks). The patient cohort, mostly female, included alopecia areata with under or over 50% scalp involvement, alopecia totalis and alopecia universalis. The libraries were sequenced as a pool, and the TCR yield per sample differed mostly because of small variations in library volumes within the pool. Blood was sampled from patients pre-sensitization (week 0) and at 2, 6 and about 24 weeks after DPC sensitization. Throughout the study period of about 25 weeks, patients also received therapeutic DPC doses to the scalp every week. Patch testing was performed on the upper back with Finn chambers containing 0.01% DPC, and the patch tests were scored after 6 days according to International Contact Dermatitis Research Group standards.

CDR1 and CDR2, looked up from the germline V gene, are MGHRA and YSYEKL. The CDR3 runs 15 residues from the cysteine to the phenylalanine. The sequence is cut down to CDR3 DNA, 45 bases in frame from base 1. Relative to germline, V is 0 bases shorter and J is 10 bases shorter, with 16 bases between their ends. What the research found in general, with its limitations: DPC sensitization did not change the number of TCRs with a frequency above 1 in 1000, and there was no evidence of changes in global repertoire structure. After repeated subsampling, the strength of the expansion versus patch-test correlation and the threshold at which it became significant changed. Compared with pre-sensitization or healthy control sets, expanded TCRs formed significantly more large CDR3 similarity clusters, which is consistent with antigen-driven responses. The number of PT1 expanded TCRs positively correlated with patch test score, significant at thresholds 8, 16 and 32 but not 4. Alopecia, a presumed autoimmune disease, was present in all patients, so the immune response of the patients might differ from that of healthy individuals.

The library was made by RACE. The run used a NextSeq 500. Library preparation attached unique molecular identifiers to individual cDNA molecules for quantitative, reproducible TCR counting. Each blood RNA sample was used to sequence both TCR alpha and TCR beta chains. As for how the authors treated the data: Samples had a median of about 90,000 TCRs, with a range from about 20,000 to 690,600. V, J and CDR3 annotation of the TCR reads was performed with the Decombinator software suite. To make PS versus PT1 abundance plots, every sample was subsampled to the same number of TCRs (28,000). Expanded TCRs were defined as absent before sensitization and observed at least eight times at the 2-week time point. The public reads were quality trimmed at Q25 with fastp and then assembled into clones with MiXCR by TCRdb, keeping productive beta chains. Rows with one shared CDR3 protein collapse into an entry with the most common genes and DNA. What appears here as the V and J calls and clone size reflects TCRdb's work, not the paper's. The sample profile shows over 150,000 distinct CDR3 sequences; 25% to 30% of them were found once. Together, the top ten hold about 2.1% of the sample.

Regarding this clonotype: Its recognized antigen is unknown. The sample holds no much larger clone one base away, and base qualities are not on file.

The time point tag for this specimen amounts to: patch test 3, about 24 weeks after DPC sensitization. Reading the label with the study, this specimen's treatment or condition is: therapeutic diphenylcyclopropenone sensitization with weekly scalp DPC. At each patch-test visit, blood was drawn before the patch test was applied. Eligible patients were aged 18 to 70, diagnosed with alopecia, deemed suitable for DPC therapy, and excluded if pregnant. Total RNA was extracted from unfractionated whole blood collected in Tempus Blood RNA tubes. The clonotype comes from a woman under 30 with alopecia areata. Some clones in this sample may be carry-over from other donors' samples. The source was whole blood, collected in connection with sensitization to the hapten diphenylcyclopropenone (DPC). The chain employs TRBV4-1 and TRBJ2-1; the D gene cannot be resolved reliably. The DNA sequence is given as TGCGCCAGCAGCCAAGAGACGGGTAGGGCCTCGGAGCAGTTCTTC. Its product reads: CASSQETGRASEQFF.